These T cell receptor beta chains were read from a single sample in a study of cytomegalovirus exposure and HLA in healthy donors. Here immunoSEQ multiplex PCR was the method, and the copy in TCRdb shows in-frame clones only, minus some. The data hold roughly 130,000 clones, with about 74% observed a single time. The sample was PBMCs. These receptors were collected from a woman aged 45-65 years in good health and CMV-seropositive. Each CDR3 is given with its conserved first and last residue. Each record gives: CDR3 protein, CDR3 DNA, clone size, D gene, V gene, J gene. D genes are given only for firm matches. Size values are once, few and many counts, or a class for expanded clones, and some rows have none.

CASIKTGGFSYEQYF	TGTGCCAGCATCAAGACGGGGGGATTCTCCTACGAGCAGTACTTC	NA	TRBD2	TRBV28	TRBJ2-7
CATEDRVSYEQYF	TGTGCCACCGAGGACAGGGTCTCCTACGAGCAGTACTTC	NA	TRBD1	TRBV19	TRBJ2-7
CASSLGVGQGGETQYF	TGTGCCAGCAGCTTAGGAGTCGGACAGGGAGGAGAGACCCAGTACTTC	NA	TRBD1	TRBV7-2	TRBJ2-5
CASSIDRNNQPQHF	TGTGCCAGTAGTATTGACAGGAATAATCAGCCCCAGCATTTT	once	NA	TRBV19	TRBJ1-5
CAISAGGESETQYF	TGTGCCATCAGTGCGGGCGGGGAATCAGAGACCCAGTACTTC	NA	NA	TRBV10-3	TRBJ2-5
CASSEQGARTDTQYF	TGTGCCAGCAGTGAACAGGGGGCGAGGACAGATACGCAGTATTTT	NA	TRBD1	TRBV6-1	TRBJ2-3
CASSRELAESPFF	TGTGCCAGCAGCCGCGAACTAGCCGAATCCCCGTTCTTC	NA	NA	TRBV7-8	TRBJ2-1
CASSLDPFRGYTF	TGTGCCAGCAGCTTAGATCCGTTTCGGGGCTACACCTTC	NA	NA	TRBV7-2	TRBJ1-2
CASSQETGVYGYTF	TGCGCCAGCAGCCAAGAAACAGGTGTCTATGGCTACACCTTC	NA	NA	TRBV4-3	TRBJ1-2
CASTDSYAEQFF	TGTGCCAGCACCGATAGTTACGCTGAGCAGTTCTTC	NA	NA	TRBV7-9	TRBJ2-1
CASRAAGGPGEQFF	TGCGCCAGCAGAGCAGCGGGGGGGCCGGGTGAGCAGTTCTTC	few	TRBD2	TRBV5-1	TRBJ2-1
CASSPRTDYPSPLHF	TGTGCCAGCAGCCCGCGGACAGACTATCCTTCACCCCTCCACTTT	NA	NA	TRBV7-9	TRBJ1-6
CASSLAVRGNSPLHF	TGTGCCAGCAGTTTAGCGGTGCGGGGTAATTCACCCCTCCACTTT	NA	NA	TRBV27	TRBJ1-6
CASTNHRGNTEAFF	TGCGCCAGCACCAATCATCGAGGGAACACTGAAGCTTTCTTT	NA	NA	TRBV10-2	TRBJ1-1
CASNYGTGGTEAFF	TGTGCCAGCAACTACGGGACAGGGGGCACTGAAGCTTTCTTT	NA	TRBD1	TRBV11-2	TRBJ1-1
CASSFGGRGTEAFF	TGCGCCAGCAGTTTTGGCGGTCGGGGGACTGAAGCTTTCTTT	few	NA	TRBV5-1	TRBJ1-1
CATSSRTALLIPYGYTF	TGTGCCACCAGCTCCCGAACTGCCCTACTCATACCCTATGGCTACACCTTC	NA	NA	TRBV15	TRBJ1-2
CASSLRDRVSGNTIYF	TGTGCCAGCTCACTCCGGGACAGGGTCTCCGGAAACACCATATATTTT	NA	TRBD1	TRBV18	TRBJ1-3
CASSPDPGQGASKAFF	TGTGCCAGCTCACCGGATCCGGGACAGGGGGCTTCGAAAGCTTTCTTT	NA	TRBD1	TRBV18	TRBJ1-1
CASRGNHGRFNSPLHF	TGTGCCAGTCGTGGCAATCATGGGCGTTTTAATTCACCCCTCCACTTT	NA	NA	TRBV19	TRBJ1-6
CASSLQGGQYGYTF	TGTGCCAGCAGCTTACAAGGGGGACAGTATGGCTACACCTTC	NA	TRBD1	TRBV27	TRBJ1-2
CASSWTGVLGGYTF	TGCGCCAGCAGCTGGACAGGGGTGCTAGGCGGCTACACCTTC	NA	TRBD1	TRBV5-1	TRBJ1-2
CASSLEPGNFYGYTF	TGCGCCAGCAGCTTGGAGCCAGGGAACTTCTATGGCTACACCTTC	NA	NA	TRBV5-1	TRBJ1-2
CASSQSGGAPDTQYF	TGCGCCAGCAGCCAGAGCGGGGGGGCCCCAGATACGCAGTATTTT	NA	TRBD2	TRBV4-1	TRBJ2-3
CASSLVSERDGYTF	TGTGCCAGCAGCTTAGTGTCAGAGAGGGATGGCTACACCTTC	NA	NA	TRBV7-9	TRBJ1-2
CSPGTVYEQYF	TGCAGTCCTGGGACAGTCTACGAGCAGTACTTC	NA	TRBD1	TRBV20-1	TRBJ2-7
CASSEAPGGTGYTF	TGTGCCAGCAGTGAAGCCCCGGGGGGCACGGGCTACACCTTC	NA	NA	TRBV6-1	TRBJ1-2
CASSTRDSYEQYF	TGTGCCAGCAGCACCCGGGACAGCTACGAGCAGTACTTC	NA	TRBD1	TRBV7-6	TRBJ2-7
CASSMDRGVEQYF	TGCGCCAGCAGCATGGACAGGGGGGTCGAGCAGTACTTC	NA	TRBD1	TRBV5-1	TRBJ2-7
CASSIARGRGPSGNTIYF	TGTGCCAGTAGTATCGCTCGGGGGCGGGGGCCCTCTGGAAACACCATATATTTT	NA	NA	TRBV19	TRBJ1-3
CASSQDLAGGYEQYF	TGTGCCAGCAGCCAAGATCTAGCGGGGGGCTACGAGCAGTACTTC	few	TRBD2	TRBV4-2	TRBJ2-7
CASSSQTTFWGRVDTQYF	TGCGCCAGCAGCTCCCAGACGACGTTCTGGGGGCGTGTAGATACGCAGTATTTT	NA	NA	TRBV5-1	TRBJ2-3
CASSLGQATEAFF	TGTGCCAGCAGCCTCGGACAGGCCACTGAAGCTTTCTTT	NA	TRBD1	TRBV11-2	TRBJ1-1
CASRLLSSYNSPLHF	TGTGCCAGCCGCCTCCTGAGCTCCTATAATTCACCCCTCCACTTT	NA	NA	TRBV2	TRBJ1-6
CASSSYRGGTEAFF	TGTGCCAGCAGCTCGTACAGGGGCGGGACTGAAGCTTTCTTT	few	TRBD1	TRBV11-3	TRBJ1-1
CASSLAAPGLGDGYTF	TGCGCCAGCAGCTTGGCAGCCCCCGGGCTAGGGGATGGCTACACCTTC	NA	NA	TRBV5-1	TRBJ1-2
CASSFAQATPTGELFF	TGTGCCAGCAGTTTCGCACAGGCAACGCCGACCGGGGAGCTGTTTTTT	NA	NA	TRBV28	TRBJ2-2
CASSLGRMSSYEQYF	TGTGCCAGCAGCTTAGGGAGGATGAGCTCCTACGAGCAGTACTTC	NA	NA	TRBV7-2	TRBJ2-7
CASSHLRLESYGYTF	TGTGCCAGCTCTCACTTACGACTAGAAAGCTATGGCTACACCTTC	few	NA	TRBV18	TRBJ1-2
CSGLKSSGGVQNEQYF	TGCAGCGGCCTCAAATCTAGCGGGGGAGTCCAGAACGAGCAGTACTTC	NA	TRBD2	TRBV29-1	TRBJ2-7
CASSLIVGGGAKDTQYF	TGTGCCAGCAGCTTAATAGTGGGCGGGGGGGCCAAAGATACGCAGTATTTT	NA	TRBD2	TRBV7-8	TRBJ2-3
CASSSTSGPGDTQYF	TGTGCCAGTAGTTCCACTAGCGGTCCGGGCGATACGCAGTATTTT	few	TRBD2	TRBV19	TRBJ2-3
CARSLETGRENF	TGCGCCCGCAGCTTGGAGACAGGCCGCGAAAACTTC	NA	NA	TRBV5-1	TRBJ2-7
CASTTMGRGNSPLHF	TGTGCCAGTACCACTATGGGCCGGGGGAATTCACCCCTCCACTTT	NA	NA	TRBV19	TRBJ1-6
CASSSSGSGGAHEQYF	TGTGCCAGCAGCTCCTCGGGTAGCGGGGGGGCCCACGAGCAGTACTTC	NA	TRBD2	TRBV9	TRBJ2-7
CASSPQTGANNSPLHF	TGTGCCAGCTCACCCCAGACAGGGGCTAATAATTCACCCCTCCACTTT	NA	TRBD1	TRBV18	TRBJ1-6
CASSVSPSSNEQYF	TGTGCCAGCAGCGTGAGCCCAAGTAGTAACGAGCAGTACTTC	NA	NA	TRBV9	TRBJ2-7
CASSSSRNEQYF	TGTGCCAGCAGCTCTAGCCGGAACGAGCAGTACTTC	NA	NA	TRBV7-2	TRBJ2-7
CASVTETGTGEKLFF	TGTGCCAGCGTAACCGAGACAGGGACTGGTGAAAAACTGTTTTTT	NA	TRBD1	TRBV2	TRBJ1-4